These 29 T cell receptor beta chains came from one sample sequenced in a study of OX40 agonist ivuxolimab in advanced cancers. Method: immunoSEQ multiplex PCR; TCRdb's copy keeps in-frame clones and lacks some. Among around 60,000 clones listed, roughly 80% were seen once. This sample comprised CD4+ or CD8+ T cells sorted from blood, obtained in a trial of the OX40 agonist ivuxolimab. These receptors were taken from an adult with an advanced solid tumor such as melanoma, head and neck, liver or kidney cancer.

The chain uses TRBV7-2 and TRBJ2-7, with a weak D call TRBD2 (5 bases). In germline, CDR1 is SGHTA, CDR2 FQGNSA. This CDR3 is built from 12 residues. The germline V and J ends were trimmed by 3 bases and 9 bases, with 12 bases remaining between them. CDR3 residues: CASSFHGVGQYF. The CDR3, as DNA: TGTGCCAGCAGCTTCCACGGGGTAGGGCAGTACTTC.

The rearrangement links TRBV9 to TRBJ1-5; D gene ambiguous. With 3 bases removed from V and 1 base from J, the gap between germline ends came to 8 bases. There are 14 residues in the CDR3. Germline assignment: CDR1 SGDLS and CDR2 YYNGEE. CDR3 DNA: TGTGCCAGCAGCGGCCCTGGAAGCAATCAGCCCCAGCATTTT. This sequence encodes CASSGPGSNQPQHF.

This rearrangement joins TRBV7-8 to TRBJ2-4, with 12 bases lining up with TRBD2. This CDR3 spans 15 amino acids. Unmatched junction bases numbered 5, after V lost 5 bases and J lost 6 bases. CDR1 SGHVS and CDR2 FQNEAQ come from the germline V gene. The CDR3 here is CASSPTSGRRNIQYF. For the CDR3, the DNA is TGTGCCAGCAGCCCGACTAGCGGGAGAAGAAACATTCAGTACTTC. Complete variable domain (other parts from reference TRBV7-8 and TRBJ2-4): GAGVSQSPRYKVAKRGQDVALRCDPISGHVSLFWYQQALGQGPEFLTYFQNEAQLDKSGLPSDRFFAERPEGSVSTLKIQRTQQEDSAVYLCASSPTSGRRNIQYFGAGTRLSVL.

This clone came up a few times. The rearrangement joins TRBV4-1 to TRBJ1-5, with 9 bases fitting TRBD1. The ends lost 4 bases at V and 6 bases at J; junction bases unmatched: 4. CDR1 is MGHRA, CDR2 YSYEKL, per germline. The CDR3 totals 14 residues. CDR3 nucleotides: TGCGCCAGCAGCCCGGGACAGGGTTTTCAGCCCCAGCATTTT. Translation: CASSPGQGFQPQHF.

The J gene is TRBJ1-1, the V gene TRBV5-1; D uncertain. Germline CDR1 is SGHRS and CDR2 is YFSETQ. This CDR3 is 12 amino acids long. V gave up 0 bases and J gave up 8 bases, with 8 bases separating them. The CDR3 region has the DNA TGCGCCAGCAGCTTGGATGGGTGGGAAGCTTTCTTT. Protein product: CASSLDGWEAFF.

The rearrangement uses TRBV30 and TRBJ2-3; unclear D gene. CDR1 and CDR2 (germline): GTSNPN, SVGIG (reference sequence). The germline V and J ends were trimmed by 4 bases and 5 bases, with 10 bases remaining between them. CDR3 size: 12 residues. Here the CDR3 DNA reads TGTGCCTGGACTCCATGGGGAGATACGCAGTATTTT. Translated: CAWTPWGDTQYF.

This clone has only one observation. CDR3 nucleotide sequence: TGCGCCAGCAGCTTGGACAGGGTGGCCGAGCAGTACTTC. Residues: CASSLDRVAEQYF. This rearrangement joins TRBV5-1 to TRBJ2-5; D possibly corresponds to TRBD1 (6 bases). The DNA end lines up better with TRBJ2-7; the J call may be wrong. This CDR3 has 13 amino acids. Germline CDR1 reads SGHRS; CDR2 reads YFSETQ.

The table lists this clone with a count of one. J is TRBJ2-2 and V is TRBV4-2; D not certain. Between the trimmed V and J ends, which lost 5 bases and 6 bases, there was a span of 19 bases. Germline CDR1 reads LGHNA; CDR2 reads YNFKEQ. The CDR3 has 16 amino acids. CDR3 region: CASSKTVQTSAGELFF. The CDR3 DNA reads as TGTGCCAGCAGCAAGACGGTCCAGACATCGGCCGGGGAGCTGTTTTTT.

The chain's CDR3 is CASSLQGGTEAFF. The CDR3 nucleotides read TGTGCCAGCAGCCTACAGGGTGGTACTGAAGCTTTCTTT. This chain links TRBV7-6 with TRBJ1-1; a weak D match, TRBD1 (6 bases). Deletions cut 5 bases from V and 5 bases from J, with 12 bases between. Per the germline V gene, CDR1 is SGHVS and CDR2 is FNYEAQ. The length of the CDR3 is 13 residues.

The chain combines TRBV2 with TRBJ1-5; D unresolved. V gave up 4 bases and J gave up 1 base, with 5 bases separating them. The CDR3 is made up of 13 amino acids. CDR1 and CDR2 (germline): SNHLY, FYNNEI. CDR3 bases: TGTGCCAGCAGTGTAGAGAGCAATCAGCCCCAGCATTTT. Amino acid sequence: CASSVESNQPQHF.

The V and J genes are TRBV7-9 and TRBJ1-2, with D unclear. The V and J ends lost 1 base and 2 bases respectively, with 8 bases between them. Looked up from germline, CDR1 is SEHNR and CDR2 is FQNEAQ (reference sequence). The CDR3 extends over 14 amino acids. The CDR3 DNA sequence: TGTGCCAGCAGCTTAGTCGCAGGAAACTATGGCTACACCTTC. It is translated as CASSLVAGNYGYTF. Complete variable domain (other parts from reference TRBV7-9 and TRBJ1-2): DTGVSQNPRHKITKRGQNVTFRCDPISEHNRLYWYRQTLGQGPEFLTYFQNEAQLEKSRLLSDRFSAERPKGSFSTLEIQRTEQGDSAMYLCASSLVAGNYGYTFGSGTRLTVV.

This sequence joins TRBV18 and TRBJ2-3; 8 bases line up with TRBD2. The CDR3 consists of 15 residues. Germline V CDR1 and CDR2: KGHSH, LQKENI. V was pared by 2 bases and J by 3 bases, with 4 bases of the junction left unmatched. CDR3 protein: CASSPTGLATDTQYF. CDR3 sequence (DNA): TGTGCCAGCTCACCAACCGGACTAGCAACAGATACGCAGTATTTT.

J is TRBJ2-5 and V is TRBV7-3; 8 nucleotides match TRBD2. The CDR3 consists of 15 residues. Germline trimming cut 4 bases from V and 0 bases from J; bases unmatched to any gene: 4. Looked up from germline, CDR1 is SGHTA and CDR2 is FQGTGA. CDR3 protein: CASSSGTSNQETQYF. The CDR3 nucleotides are TGTGCCAGCAGCTCCGGGACTAGTAACCAAGAGACCCAGTACTTC.

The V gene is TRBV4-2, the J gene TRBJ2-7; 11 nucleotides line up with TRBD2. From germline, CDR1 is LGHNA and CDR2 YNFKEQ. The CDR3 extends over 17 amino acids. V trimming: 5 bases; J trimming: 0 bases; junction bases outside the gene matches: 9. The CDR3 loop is CASSLKTSGASSYEQYF. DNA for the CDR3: TGTGCCAGCAGCTTAAAGACTAGCGGGGCCAGCTCCTACGAGCAGTACTTC.

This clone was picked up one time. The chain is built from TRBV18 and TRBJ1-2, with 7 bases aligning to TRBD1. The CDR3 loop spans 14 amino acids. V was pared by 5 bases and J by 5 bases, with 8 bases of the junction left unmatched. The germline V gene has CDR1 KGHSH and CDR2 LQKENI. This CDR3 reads CASSETGTDYGYTF. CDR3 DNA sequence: TGTGCCAGCTCAGAAACCGGGACAGATTATGGCTACACCTTC.

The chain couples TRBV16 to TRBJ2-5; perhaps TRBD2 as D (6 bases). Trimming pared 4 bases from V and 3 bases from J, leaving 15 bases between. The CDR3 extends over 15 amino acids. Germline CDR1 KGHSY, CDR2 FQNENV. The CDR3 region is CASSRLVSGEETQYF. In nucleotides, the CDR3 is TGTGCCAGCAGCCGCCTCGTTAGCGGTGAAGAGACCCAGTACTTC.

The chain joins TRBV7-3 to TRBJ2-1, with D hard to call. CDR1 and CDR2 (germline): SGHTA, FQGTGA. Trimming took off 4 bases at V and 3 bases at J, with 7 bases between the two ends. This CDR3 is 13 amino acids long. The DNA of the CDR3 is TGTGCCAGCAGCTCAAATGGCTACAATGAGCAGTTCTTC. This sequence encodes CASSSNGYNEQFF.

CDR3 sequence reads: CASSPEGGGNTIYF. Here the CDR3 DNA reads TGTGCCAGCTCCCCAGAGGGGGGCGGAAACACCATATATTTT. The chain combines TRBV18 with TRBJ1-3; a weak D match, TRBD1 (6 bases). The CDR3 is made up of 14 amino acids. V gave up 6 bases and J gave up 4 bases, with 13 bases separating them. The V gene's germline CDR1 is KGHSH and CDR2 LQKENI. The variable domain in full, completed from reference TRBV18 and TRBJ1-3, reads NAGVMQNPRHLVRRRGQEARLRCSPMKGHSHVYWYRQLPEEGLKFMVYLQKENIIDESGMPKERFSAEFPKEGPSILRIQQVVRGDSAAYFCASSPEGGGNTIYFGEGSWLTVV.

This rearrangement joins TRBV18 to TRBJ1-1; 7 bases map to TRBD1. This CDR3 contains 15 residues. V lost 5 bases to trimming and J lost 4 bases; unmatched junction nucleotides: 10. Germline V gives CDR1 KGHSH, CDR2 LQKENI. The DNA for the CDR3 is TGTGCCAGCTCATCGCAGACAGGGTGGGCCACTGAAGCTTTCTTT. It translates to CASSSQTGWATEAFF.

The CDR3 DNA reads TGTGCCAGCAGCGTAGACCTACAGGGCCTGCCACCCCTCCACTTT. Amino acid sequence: CASSVDLQGLPPLHF. The rearrangement uses TRBV9 and TRBJ1-6, with D perhaps matching TRBD1 (6 bases). Germline CDR1 reads SGDLS; CDR2 reads YYNGEE. The V end was cut by 0 bases, the J end by 11 bases, with 15 bases between. The CDR3 is 15 residues long.

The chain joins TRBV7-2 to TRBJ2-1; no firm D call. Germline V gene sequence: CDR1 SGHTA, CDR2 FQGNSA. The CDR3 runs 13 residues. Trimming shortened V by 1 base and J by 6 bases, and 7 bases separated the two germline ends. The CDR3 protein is CASSLVTANEQFF. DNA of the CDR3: TGTGCCAGCAGCTTAGTAACGGCCAATGAGCAGTTCTTC. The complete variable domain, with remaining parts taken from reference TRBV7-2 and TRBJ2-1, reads GAGVSQSPSNKVTEKGKDVELRCDPISGHTALYWYRQSLGQGLEFLIYFQGNSAPDKSGLPSDRFSAERTGGSVSTLTIQRTQQEDSAVYLCASSLVTANEQFFGPGTRLTVL.

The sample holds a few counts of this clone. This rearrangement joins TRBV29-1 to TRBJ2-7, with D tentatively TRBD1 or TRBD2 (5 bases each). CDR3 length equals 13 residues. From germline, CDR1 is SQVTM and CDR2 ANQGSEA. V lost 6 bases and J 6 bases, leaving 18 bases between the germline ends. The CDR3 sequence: CSVLTGQDFEQYV. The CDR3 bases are TGCAGCGTCCTCACGGGGCAGGATTTCGAGCAGTACGTC.

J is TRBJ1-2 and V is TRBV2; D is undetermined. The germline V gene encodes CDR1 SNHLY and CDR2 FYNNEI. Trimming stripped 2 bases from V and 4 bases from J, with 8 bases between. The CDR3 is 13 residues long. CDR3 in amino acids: CASSEQAIYGYTF. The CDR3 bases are TGTGCCAGCAGTGAACAGGCCATCTATGGCTACACCTTC.

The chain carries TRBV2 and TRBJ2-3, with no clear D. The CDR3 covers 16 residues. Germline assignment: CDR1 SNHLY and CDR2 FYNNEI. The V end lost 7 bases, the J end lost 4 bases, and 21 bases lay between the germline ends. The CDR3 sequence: CASTLGWATGADTQYF. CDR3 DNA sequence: TGTGCCAGCACCCTCGGTTGGGCCACCGGCGCAGATACGCAGTATTTT.

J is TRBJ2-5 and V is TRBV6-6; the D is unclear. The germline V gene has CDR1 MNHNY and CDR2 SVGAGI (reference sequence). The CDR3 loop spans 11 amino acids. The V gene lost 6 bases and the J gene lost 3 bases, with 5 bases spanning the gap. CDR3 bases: TGTGCCAGCAGCCCAAAAGAGACCCAGTACTTC. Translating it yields CASSPKETQYF.

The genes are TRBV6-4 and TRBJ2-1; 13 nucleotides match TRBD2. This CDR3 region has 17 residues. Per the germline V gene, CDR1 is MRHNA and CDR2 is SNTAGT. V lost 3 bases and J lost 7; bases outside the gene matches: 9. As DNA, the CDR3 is TGTGCCAGCAGTGATAGGGGACTAGCGGGATCCTTGAATGAGCAGTTCTTC. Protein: CASSDRGLAGSLNEQFF.

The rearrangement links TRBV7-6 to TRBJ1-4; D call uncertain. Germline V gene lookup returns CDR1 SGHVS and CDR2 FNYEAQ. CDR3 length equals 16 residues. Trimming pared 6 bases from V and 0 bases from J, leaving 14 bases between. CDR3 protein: CASSSGYQATNEKLFF. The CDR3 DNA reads TGTGCCAGCAGTTCAGGATACCAAGCAACTAATGAAAAACTGTTTTTT.

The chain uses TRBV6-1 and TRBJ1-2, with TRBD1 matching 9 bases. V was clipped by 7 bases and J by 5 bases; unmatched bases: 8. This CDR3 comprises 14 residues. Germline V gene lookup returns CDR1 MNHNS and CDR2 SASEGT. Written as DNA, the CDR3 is TGTGCCAGCACCCGGGACAGGGCCTTTTATGGCTACACCTTC. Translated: CASTRDRAFYGYTF.

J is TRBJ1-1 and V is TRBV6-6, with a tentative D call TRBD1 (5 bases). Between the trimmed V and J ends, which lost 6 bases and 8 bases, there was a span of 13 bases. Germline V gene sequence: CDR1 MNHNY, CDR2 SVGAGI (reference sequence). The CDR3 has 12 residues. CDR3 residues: CASSRPGREAFF. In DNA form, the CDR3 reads TGTGCCAGCAGCCGCCCGGGACGGGAAGCTTTCTTT.